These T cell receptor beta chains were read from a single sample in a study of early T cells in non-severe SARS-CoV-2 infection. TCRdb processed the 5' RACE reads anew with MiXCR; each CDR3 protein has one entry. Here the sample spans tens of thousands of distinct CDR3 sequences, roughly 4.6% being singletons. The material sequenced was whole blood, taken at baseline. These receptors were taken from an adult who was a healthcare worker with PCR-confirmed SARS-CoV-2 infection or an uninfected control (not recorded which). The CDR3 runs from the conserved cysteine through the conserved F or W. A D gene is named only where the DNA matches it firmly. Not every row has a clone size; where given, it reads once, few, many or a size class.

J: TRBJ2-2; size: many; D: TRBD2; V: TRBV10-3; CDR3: CAISAGLGENTGELFF; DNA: TGTGCCATCAGTGCCGGACTAGGAGAGAACACCGGGGAGCTGTTTTTT
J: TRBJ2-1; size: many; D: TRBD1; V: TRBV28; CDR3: CASSLADRSSYNEQFF; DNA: TGTGCCAGCAGTTTAGCGGACAGGAGCTCCTACAATGAGCAGTTCTTC
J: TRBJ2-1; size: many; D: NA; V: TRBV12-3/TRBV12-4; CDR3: CASSERGLFNEQFF; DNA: TGTGCCAGCAGTGAGCGAGGGCTGTTCAATGAGCAGTTCTTC
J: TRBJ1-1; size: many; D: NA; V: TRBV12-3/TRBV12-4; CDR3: CASSWRGGSSAAFF; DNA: TGTGCCAGCAGTTGGAGGGGGGGTTCTTCTGCAGCTTTCTTT
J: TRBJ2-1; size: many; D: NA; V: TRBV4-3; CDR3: CASSPSFGTTNEQFF; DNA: TGCGCCAGCAGCCCCTCCTTCGGGACCACCAATGAGCAGTTCTTC
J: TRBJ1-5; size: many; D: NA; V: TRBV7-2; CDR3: CASSFTGYNQPQHF; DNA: TGTGCCAGCAGCTTCACGGGGTACAATCAGCCCCAGCATTTT
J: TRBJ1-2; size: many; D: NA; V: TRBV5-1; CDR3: CASSFEGYYGYTF; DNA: TGCGCCAGCAGCTTCGAGGGCTACTATGGCTACACCTTC
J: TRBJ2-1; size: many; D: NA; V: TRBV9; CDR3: CASRRDSHEQFF; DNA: TGTGCCAGCAGGCGGGATTCCCATGAGCAGTTCTTC
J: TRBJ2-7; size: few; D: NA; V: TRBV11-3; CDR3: CASSLDGAGFSSYEQYF; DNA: TGTGCCAGCAGCTTAGATGGGGCGGGATTTAGCTCCTACGAGCAGTACTTC
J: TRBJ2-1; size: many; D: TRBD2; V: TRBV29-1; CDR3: CSGTSGRHEQFF; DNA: TGCAGCGGGACTAGCGGGAGGCATGAGCAGTTCTTC
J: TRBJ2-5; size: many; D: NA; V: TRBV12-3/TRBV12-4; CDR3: CASSPVAAETQYF; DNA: TGTGCCAGCAGTCCCGTGGCTGCCGAGACCCAGTACTTC
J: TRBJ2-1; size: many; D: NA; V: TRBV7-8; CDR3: CASSSAGSYNEQFF; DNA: TGTGCCAGCAGCTCCGCAGGCTCCTACAATGAGCAGTTCTTC
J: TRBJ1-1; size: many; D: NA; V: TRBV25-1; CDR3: CASRPGEGRAFF; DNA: TGTGCCAGCAGGCCAGGGGAGGGGCGGGCTTTCTTT
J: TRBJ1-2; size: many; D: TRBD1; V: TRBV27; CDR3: CASSLSTGEYGYTF; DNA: TGTGCCAGCAGTTTATCCACAGGGGAGTATGGCTACACCTTC
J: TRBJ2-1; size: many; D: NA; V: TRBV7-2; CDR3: CASSLGANPYNEQFF; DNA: TGTGCCAGCAGCTTAGGAGCGAACCCCTACAATGAGCAGTTCTTC
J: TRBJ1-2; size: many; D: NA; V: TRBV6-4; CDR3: CASSDGRTVPHGYTF; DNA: TGTGCCAGCAGTGACGGCCGTACCGTACCCCATGGCTACACCTTC
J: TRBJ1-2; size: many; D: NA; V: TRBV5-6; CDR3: CASSYGSPLWSYTF; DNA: TGTGCCAGCAGCTACGGGAGTCCTCTATGGAGCTACACCTTC
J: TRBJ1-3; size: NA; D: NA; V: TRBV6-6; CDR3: CASSYTESGNTIYF; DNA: TGTGCCAGCAGTTACACGGAGTCTGGAAACACCATATATTTT
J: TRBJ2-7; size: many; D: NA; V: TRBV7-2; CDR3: CASSRPTTSYEQYF; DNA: TGTGCCAGCAGCCGACCGACTACCTCCTACGAGCAGTACTTC
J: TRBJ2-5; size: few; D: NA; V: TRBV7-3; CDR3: CASSSRPRETQYF; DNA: TGTGCCAGCAGCTCCCGCCCCAGAGAGACCCAGTACTTC
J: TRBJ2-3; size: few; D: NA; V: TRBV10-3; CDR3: CAISSSGSTDTQYF; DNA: TGTGCCATCAGCTCCAGCGGGAGCACAGATACGCAGTATTTT
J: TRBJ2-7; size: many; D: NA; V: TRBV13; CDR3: CASSHKQDYEQYF; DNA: TGTGCCAGCAGTCACAAACAGGACTACGAGCAGTACTTC
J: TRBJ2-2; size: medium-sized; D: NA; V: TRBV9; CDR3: CASSVVHAPGNAGELFF; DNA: TGTGCCAGCAGCGTAGTTCACGCACCCGGGAACGCCGGGGAGCTGTTTTTT
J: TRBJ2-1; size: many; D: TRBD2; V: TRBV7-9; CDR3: CASSSSGREGNEQFF; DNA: TGTGCCAGCAGCTCTAGCGGGAGGGAAGGCAATGAGCAGTTCTTC